This T cell receptor (beta chain) was observed in a study of regulatory T cells in long-lasting Graves disease. Whole-study results and caveats: Clonotypes that were public and shared totalled fewer than 3,500 in persistent patients versus roughly 1,000 in new patients.

The time point denotes: persistent/refractory GD, antithyroid drugs over 5 years with positive TRAb. RNA from PBMCs was the source of the TCR library. Patients with Graves' disease were diagnosed by American Thyroid Association guidelines. Construction of the TCR beta libraries employed iRepertoire HTBI primers in conjunction with Arm-PCR of CDR3 regions. Each CDR3 protein is one row after TCRdb ran MiXCR on the multiplex PCR reads. The data contain 350,000 to 450,000 distinct CDR3 sequences, about a fifth of them singletons. A note on this clonotype: No antigen is known for it.

The germline V and J ends were trimmed by 3 bases and 0 bases, with 8 bases remaining between them. The CDR3 is made up of 15 amino acids. Sequenced material: peripheral blood mononuclear cells (PBMCs), taken when the disease was refractory, from a patient treated with antithyroid drugs. This chain uses TRBV12-3 or TRBV12-4 with TRBJ2-2; the D gene could be TRBD1 or TRBD2 (5 bases each). The TCR comes from a female donor with Graves disease. CDR3 residues: CASSFWDANTGELFF. CDR3 sequence (DNA): TGTGCCAGCAGTTTCTGGGACGCGAACACCGGGGAGCTGTTTTTT.